The T cell receptor (beta chain) described here comes from a study of CXCR3-negative and CXCR3-positive naive CD8 T cells. Study-wide background: For each library, about 1.5 +/- 0.3 million TRB reads were obtained, about 135 million in total. Study observations and caveats: TRB CDR3s were more hydrophobic in CXCR3-positive than in CXCR3-negative naive cells. The study found that naive CXCR3-negative and CXCR3-positive cells shared TRBV-TRBJ usage, while memory cells differed.

Germline V gene lookup returns CDR1 SEHNR and CDR2 FQNEAQ (reference sequence). CDR3 length: 15 amino acids. Concerning this clonotype itself: Its specificity is not known.

UMI-labeled 5' RACE yielded the TRB cDNA libraries. From its re-call of the 5' RACE reads, TCRdb lists each CDR3 protein once, without DNA. The sample holds approximately 100,000 distinct CDR3 sequences. This sequence joins TRBV7-9 and TRBJ2-7; TCRdb's D call, TRBD2, is unchecked because there is no DNA. This clonotype was obtained from a human donor in good health. Some clones in this sample may be carry-over from other donors' samples. The sample taken for sequencing was naive CXCR3- CD8+ T cells from blood. Subset given: CD45RO-CCR7+CD27+CD95- naive CD8+ T cells lacking CXCR3 (TNR3-). CDR3 region: CASSFLAGGLYEQYF. The full variable domain, with the rest looked up from reference TRBV7-9 and TRBJ2-7, is DTGVSQNPRHKITKRGQNVTFRCDPISEHNRLYWYRQTLGQGPEFLTYFQNEAQLEKSRLLSDRFSAERPKGSFSTLEIQRTEQGDSAMYLCASSFLAGGLYEQYFGPGTRLTVT.